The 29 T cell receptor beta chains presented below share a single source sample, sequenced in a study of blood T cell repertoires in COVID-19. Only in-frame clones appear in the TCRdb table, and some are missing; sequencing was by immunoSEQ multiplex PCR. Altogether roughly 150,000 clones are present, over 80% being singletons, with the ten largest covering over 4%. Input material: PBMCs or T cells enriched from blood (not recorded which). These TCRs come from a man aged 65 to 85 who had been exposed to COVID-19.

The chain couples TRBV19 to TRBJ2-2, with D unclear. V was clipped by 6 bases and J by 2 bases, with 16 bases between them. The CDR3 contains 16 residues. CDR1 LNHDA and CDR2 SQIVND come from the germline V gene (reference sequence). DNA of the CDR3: TGTGCCAGTAGCTATTCAAATAGAGTTAACACCGGGGAGCTGTTTTTT. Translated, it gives CASSYSNRVNTGELFF.

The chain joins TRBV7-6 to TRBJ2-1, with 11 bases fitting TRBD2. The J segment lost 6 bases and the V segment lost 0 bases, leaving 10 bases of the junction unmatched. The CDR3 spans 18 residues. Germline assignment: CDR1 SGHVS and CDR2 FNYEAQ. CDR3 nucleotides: TGTGCCAGCAGCTTAGCGTTGGGTCTAGCGGGAGGCAGCAATGAGCAGTTCTTC. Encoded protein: CASSLALGLAGGSNEQFF.

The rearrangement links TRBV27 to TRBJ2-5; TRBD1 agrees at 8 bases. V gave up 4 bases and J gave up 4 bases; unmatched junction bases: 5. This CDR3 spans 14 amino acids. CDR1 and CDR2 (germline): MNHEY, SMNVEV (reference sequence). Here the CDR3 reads CASSSAGQGETQYF. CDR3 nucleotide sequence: TGTGCCAGCAGTTCAGCTGGACAGGGAGAGACCCAGTACTTC.

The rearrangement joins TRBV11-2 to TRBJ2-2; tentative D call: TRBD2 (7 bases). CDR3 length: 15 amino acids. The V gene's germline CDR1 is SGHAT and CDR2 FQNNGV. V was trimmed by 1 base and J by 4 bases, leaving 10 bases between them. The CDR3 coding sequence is TGTGCCAGCAGCTTAGGTCGGGGGGCCACCGGGGAGCTGTTTTTT. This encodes CASSLGRGATGELFF.

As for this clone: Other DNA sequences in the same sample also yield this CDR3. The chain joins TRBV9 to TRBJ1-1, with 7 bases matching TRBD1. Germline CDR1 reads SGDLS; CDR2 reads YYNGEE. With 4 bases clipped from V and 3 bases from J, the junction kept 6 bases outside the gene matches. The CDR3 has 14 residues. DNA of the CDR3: TGTGCCAGCAGCCCCCGACAGGGTCACACTGAAGCTTTCTTT. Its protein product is CASSPRQGHTEAFF.

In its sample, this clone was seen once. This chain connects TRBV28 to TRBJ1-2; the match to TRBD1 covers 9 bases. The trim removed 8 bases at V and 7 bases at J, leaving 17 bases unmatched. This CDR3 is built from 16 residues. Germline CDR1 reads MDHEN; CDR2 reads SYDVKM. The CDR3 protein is CASSYGPGTGMSGYTF. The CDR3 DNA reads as TGTGCCAGCTCCTACGGCCCGGGGACAGGGATGTCTGGCTACACCTTC.

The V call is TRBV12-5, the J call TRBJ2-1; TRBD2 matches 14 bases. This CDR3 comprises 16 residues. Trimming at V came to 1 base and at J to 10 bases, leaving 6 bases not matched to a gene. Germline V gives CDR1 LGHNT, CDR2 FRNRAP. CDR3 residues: CASGLGWGLAGEEQFF. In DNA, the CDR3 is TGTGCTAGTGGTTTGGGATGGGGACTAGCGGGAGAGGAGCAGTTCTTC.

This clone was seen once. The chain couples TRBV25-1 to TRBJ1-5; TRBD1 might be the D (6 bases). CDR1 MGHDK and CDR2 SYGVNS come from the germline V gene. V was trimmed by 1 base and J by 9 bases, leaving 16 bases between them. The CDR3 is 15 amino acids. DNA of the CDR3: TGTGCCAGCAGTGAATCTGGGGGCCCTGGGGGGCCCCAGCATTTT. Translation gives CASSESGGPGGPQHF.

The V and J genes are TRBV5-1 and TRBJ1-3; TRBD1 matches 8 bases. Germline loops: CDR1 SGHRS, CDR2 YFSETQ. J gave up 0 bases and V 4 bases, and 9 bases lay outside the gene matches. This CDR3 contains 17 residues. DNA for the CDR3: TGCGCCAGCAGCCCCAATGTGGGACAGGCCTCTGGAAACACCATATATTTT. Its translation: CASSPNVGQASGNTIYF.

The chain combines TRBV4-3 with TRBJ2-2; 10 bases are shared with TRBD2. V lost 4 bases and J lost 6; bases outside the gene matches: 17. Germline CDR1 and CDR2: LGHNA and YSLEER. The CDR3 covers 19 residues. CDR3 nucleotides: TGCGCCAGCAGCCGCAGGACGACGGGACTAGCGAGGTACGCCGGGGAGCTGTTTTTT. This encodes CASSRRTTGLARYAGELFF.

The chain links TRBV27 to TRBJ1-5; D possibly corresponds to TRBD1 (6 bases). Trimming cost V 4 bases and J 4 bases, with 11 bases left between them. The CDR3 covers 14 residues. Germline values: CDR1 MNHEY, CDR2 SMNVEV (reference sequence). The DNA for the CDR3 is TGTGCCAGCAGTTCAGACAGGATAAATCAGCCCCAGCATTTT. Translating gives CASSSDRINQPQHF.

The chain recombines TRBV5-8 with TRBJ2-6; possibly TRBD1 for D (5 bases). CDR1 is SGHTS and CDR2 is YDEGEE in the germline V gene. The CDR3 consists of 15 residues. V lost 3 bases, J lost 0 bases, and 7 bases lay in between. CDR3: CASSWGNSGANVLTF. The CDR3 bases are TGTGCCAGCAGCTGGGGCAACTCTGGGGCCAACGTCCTGACTTTC.

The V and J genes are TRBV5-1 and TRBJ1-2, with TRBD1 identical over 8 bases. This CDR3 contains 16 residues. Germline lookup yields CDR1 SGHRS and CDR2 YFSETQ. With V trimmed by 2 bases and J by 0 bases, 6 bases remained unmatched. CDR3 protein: CASSFGQGETNYGYTF. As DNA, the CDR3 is TGCGCCAGCAGCTTCGGACAGGGAGAAACTAACTATGGCTACACCTTC. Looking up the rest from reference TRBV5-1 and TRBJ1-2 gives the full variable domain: KAGVTQTPRYLIKTRGQQVTLSCSPISGHRSVSWYQQTPGQGLQFLFEYFSETQRNKGNFPGRFSGRQFSNSRSEMNVSTLELGDSALYLCASSFGQGETNYGYTFGSGTRLTVV.

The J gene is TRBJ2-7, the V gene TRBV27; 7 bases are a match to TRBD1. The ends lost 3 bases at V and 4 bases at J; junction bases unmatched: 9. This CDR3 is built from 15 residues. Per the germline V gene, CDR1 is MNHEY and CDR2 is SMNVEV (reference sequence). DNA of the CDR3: TGTGCCAGCAGTTTTACCGGCGGCAGGGGGTACGAGCAGTACTTC. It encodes CASSFTGGRGYEQYF.

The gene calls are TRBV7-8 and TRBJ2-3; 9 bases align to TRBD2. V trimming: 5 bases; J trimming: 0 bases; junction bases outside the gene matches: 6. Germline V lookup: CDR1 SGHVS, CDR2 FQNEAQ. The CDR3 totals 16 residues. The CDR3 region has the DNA TGTGCCAGCAGCGGTAGCGGGGGCACAAGCACAGATACGCAGTATTTT. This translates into CASSGSGGTSTDTQYF.

The CDR3 coding sequence is TGTGCCAGCAGCTTTTGGGTACAGCGGGAGAGTACAGATACGCAGTATTTT. The encoded protein is CASSFWVQRESTDTQYF. This sequence joins TRBV7-2 and TRBJ2-3; 8 bases align to TRBD2. Germline assignment: CDR1 SGHTA and CDR2 FQGNSA. The CDR3 length is 17 residues. The ends lost 3 bases at V and 3 bases at J; junction bases unmatched: 11.

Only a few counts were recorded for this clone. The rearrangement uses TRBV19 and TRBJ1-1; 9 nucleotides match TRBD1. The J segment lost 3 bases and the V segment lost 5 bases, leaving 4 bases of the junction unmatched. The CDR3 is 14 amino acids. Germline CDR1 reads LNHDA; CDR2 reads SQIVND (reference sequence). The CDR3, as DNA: TGTGCCAGTAGTGAGAGGACAGGGGACACTGAAGCTTTCTTT. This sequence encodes CASSERTGDTEAFF.

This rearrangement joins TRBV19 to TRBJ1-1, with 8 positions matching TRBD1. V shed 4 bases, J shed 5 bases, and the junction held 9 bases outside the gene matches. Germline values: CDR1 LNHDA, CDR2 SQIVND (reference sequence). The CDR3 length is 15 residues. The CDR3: CASSTFTGGRTEAFF. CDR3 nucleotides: TGTGCCAGTAGTACCTTCACAGGGGGGAGGACTGAAGCTTTCTTT.

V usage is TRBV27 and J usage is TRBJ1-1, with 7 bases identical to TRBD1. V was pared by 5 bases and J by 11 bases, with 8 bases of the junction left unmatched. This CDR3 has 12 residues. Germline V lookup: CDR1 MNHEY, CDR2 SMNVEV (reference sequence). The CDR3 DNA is TGTGCCAGCAGTACCCGAACAGGGGTGGCTTTCTTT. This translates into CASSTRTGVAFF.

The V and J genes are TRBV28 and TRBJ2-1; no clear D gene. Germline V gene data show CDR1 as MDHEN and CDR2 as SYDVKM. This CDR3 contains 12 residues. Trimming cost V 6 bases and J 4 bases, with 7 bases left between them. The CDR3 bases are TGTGCCAGCAGCCTCGTATACAATGAGCAGTTCTTC. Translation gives CASSLVYNEQFF.

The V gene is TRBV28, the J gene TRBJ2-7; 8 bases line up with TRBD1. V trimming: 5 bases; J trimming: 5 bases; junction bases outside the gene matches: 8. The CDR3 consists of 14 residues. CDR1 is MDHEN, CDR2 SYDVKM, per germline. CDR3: CASSQGQAPNEQYF. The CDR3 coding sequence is TGTGCCAGCAGTCAGGGACAGGCTCCCAACGAGCAGTACTTC. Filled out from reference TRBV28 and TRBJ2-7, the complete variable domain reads DVKVTQSSRYLVKRTGEKVFLECVQDMDHENMFWYRQDPGLGLRLIYFSYDVKMKEKGDIPEGYSVSREKKERFSLILESASTNQTSMYLCASSQGQAPNEQYFGPGTRLTVT.

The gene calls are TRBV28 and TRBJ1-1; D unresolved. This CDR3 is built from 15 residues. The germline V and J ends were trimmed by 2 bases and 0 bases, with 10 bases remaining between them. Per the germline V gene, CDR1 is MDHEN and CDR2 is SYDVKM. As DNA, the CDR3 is TGTGCCAGCAGTTTAGAACGGACTTTGAACACTGAAGCTTTCTTT. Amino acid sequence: CASSLERTLNTEAFF.

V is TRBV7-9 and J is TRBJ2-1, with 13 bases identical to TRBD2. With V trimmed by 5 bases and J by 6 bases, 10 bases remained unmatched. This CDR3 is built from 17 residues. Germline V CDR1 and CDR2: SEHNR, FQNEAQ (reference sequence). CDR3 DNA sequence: TGTGCCAGCAGCCCGGAGGGACTAGCGGGGACATCCAATGAGCAGTTCTTC. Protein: CASSPEGLAGTSNEQFF.

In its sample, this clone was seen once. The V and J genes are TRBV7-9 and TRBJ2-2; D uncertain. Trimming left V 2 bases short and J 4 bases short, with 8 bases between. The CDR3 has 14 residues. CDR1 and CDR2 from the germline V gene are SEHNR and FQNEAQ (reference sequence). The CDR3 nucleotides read TGTGCCAGCAGCTTAAAACAGCCCACCGGGGAGCTGTTTTTT. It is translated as CASSLKQPTGELFF.

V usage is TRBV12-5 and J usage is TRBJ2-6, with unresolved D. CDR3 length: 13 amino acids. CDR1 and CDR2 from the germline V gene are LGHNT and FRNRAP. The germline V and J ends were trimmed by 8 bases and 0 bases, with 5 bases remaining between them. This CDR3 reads CASSASGANVLTF. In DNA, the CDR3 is TGTGCTAGTAGCGCCTCTGGGGCCAACGTCCTGACTTTC.

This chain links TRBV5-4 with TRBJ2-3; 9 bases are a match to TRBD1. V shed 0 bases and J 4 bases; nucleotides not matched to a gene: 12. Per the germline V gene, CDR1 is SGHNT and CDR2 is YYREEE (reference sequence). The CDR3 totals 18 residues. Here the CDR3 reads CASSLGTGAPSNSDTQYF. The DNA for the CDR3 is TGTGCCAGCAGCTTGGGGACAGGGGCCCCGTCAAATTCAGATACGCAGTATTTT.

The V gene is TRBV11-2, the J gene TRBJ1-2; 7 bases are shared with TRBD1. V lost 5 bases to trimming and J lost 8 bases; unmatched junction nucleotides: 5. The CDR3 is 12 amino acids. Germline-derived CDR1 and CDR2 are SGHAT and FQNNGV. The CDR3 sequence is CASSHQGVGYTF. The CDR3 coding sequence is TGTGCCAGCAGCCATCAGGGGGTAGGCTACACCTTC.

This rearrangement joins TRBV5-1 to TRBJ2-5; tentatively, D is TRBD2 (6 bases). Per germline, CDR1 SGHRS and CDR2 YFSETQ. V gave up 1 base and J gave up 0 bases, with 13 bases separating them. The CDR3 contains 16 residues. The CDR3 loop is CASSLMGSGNQETQYF. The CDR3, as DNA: TGCGCCAGCAGCTTGATGGGTAGCGGTAACCAAGAGACCCAGTACTTC. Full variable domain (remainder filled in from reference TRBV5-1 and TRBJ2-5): KAGVTQTPRYLIKTRGQQVTLSCSPISGHRSVSWYQQTPGQGLQFLFEYFSETQRNKGNFPGRFSGRQFSNSRSEMNVSTLELGDSALYLCASSLMGSGNQETQYFGPGTRLLVL.

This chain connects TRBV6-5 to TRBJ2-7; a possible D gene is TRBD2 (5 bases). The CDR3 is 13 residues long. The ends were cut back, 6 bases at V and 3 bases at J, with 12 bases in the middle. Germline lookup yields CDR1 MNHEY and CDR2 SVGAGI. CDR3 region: CASSQDGIYEQYF. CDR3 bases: TGTGCCAGCAGCCAAGACGGGATCTACGAGCAGTACTTC.